The rows below give T cell receptor beta chains drawn from one sample of a study of cytotoxic CD8 clonotypes in ibrutinib-treated CLL. Only in-frame clones appear in the TCRdb table, and some are missing; sequencing was by immunoSEQ multiplex PCR. The data contain around 200,000 clones, 70% to 75% of them singletons. The sample was PBMCs, taken after 12 months of ibrutinib treatment. The receptors were gathered from a human donor with chronic lymphocytic leukemia. CDR3s include the opening cysteine and the closing phenylalanine or tryptophan. Fields, in order: J gene, clone size, V gene, D gene, CDR3 protein, CDR3 DNA. D genes are given only for firm matches. Clone size appears in some rows only: once, few, many, or a class for an expanded clone.

j_call: TRBJ2-1; clone_size: .; v_call: TRBV6-5; d_call: .; cdr3_aa: CASSYRGSHNEQFF; cdr3_nt: TGTGCCAGCAGTTACAGGGGGTCTCACAATGAGCAGTTCTTC
j_call: TRBJ1-2; clone_size: .; v_call: TRBV4-2; d_call: .; cdr3_aa: CASSLSWSDGYTF; cdr3_nt: TGTGCCAGCAGCCTAAGTTGGTCAGATGGCTACACCTTC
j_call: TRBJ1-3; clone_size: .; v_call: TRBV9; d_call: TRBD1; cdr3_aa: CASSAQGGSSGNTIYF; cdr3_nt: TGTGCCAGCAGCGCACAGGGGGGAAGCTCTGGAAACACCATATATTTT
j_call: TRBJ1-1; clone_size: once; v_call: TRBV2; d_call: .; cdr3_aa: CASVGDGEAFF; cdr3_nt: TGTGCCAGCGTGGGGGACGGTGAAGCTTTCTTT
j_call: TRBJ1-5; clone_size: .; v_call: TRBV7-2; d_call: .; cdr3_aa: CASSFGVYSNQPQHF; cdr3_nt: TGTGCCAGCAGCTTCGGAGTTTATAGCAATCAGCCCCAGCATTTT
j_call: TRBJ1-5; clone_size: .; v_call: TRBV6-5; d_call: TRBD1; cdr3_aa: CASTRTGYNQPQHF; cdr3_nt: TGTGCCAGCACCCGGACAGGATACAATCAGCCCCAGCATTTT
j_call: TRBJ2-2; clone_size: .; v_call: TRBV7-3; d_call: .; cdr3_aa: CASSYHAGTGELFF; cdr3_nt: TGTGCCAGCAGCTACCACGCAGGAACCGGGGAGCTGTTTTTT
j_call: TRBJ2-1; clone_size: .; v_call: TRBV5-8; d_call: .; cdr3_aa: CASSLNPYNEQFF; cdr3_nt: TGTGCCAGCAGCCTAAACCCATACAATGAGCAGTTCTTC
j_call: TRBJ2-7; clone_size: .; v_call: TRBV10-3; d_call: .; cdr3_aa: CAISDRAYEQYF; cdr3_nt: TGCGCCATCAGTGACCGGGCCTACGAGCAGTACTTC
j_call: TRBJ2-2; clone_size: .; v_call: TRBV29-1; d_call: TRBD2; cdr3_aa: CSLRLNPAGGPGELFF; cdr3_nt: TGCAGCTTACGACTTAATCCAGCGGGAGGCCCCGGGGAGCTGTTTTTT
j_call: TRBJ2-1; clone_size: once; v_call: TRBV15; d_call: TRBD2; cdr3_aa: CATSRESTGLAGEQFF; cdr3_nt: TGTGCCACCAGCAGAGAATCAACGGGACTAGCGGGTGAGCAGTTCTTC
j_call: TRBJ2-7; clone_size: .; v_call: TRBV6-6; d_call: .; cdr3_aa: CASSYSPRYPNEQYF; cdr3_nt: TGTGCCAGCAGTTACTCCCCCAGGTACCCCAACGAGCAGTACTTC
j_call: TRBJ1-2; clone_size: .; v_call: TRBV10-3; d_call: TRBD1; cdr3_aa: CAITNTGGHGYTF; cdr3_nt: TGTGCCATCACTAACACAGGGGGACATGGCTACACCTTC
j_call: TRBJ1-1; clone_size: .; v_call: TRBV25-1; d_call: TRBD1; cdr3_aa: CASRSDRGDTEAFF; cdr3_nt: TGTGCCAGCAGGTCCGACAGGGGGGACACTGAAGCTTTCTTT
j_call: TRBJ2-2; clone_size: .; v_call: TRBV6-4; d_call: TRBD1; cdr3_aa: CASSGTVNTGELFF; cdr3_nt: TGTGCCAGTTCCGGGACAGTGAACACCGGGGAGCTGTTTTTT
j_call: TRBJ2-3; clone_size: .; v_call: TRBV9; d_call: .; cdr3_aa: CASSVVSTDTQYF; cdr3_nt: TGTGCCAGCAGCGTAGTCTCCACAGATACGCAGTATTTT
j_call: TRBJ2-2; clone_size: .; v_call: TRBV7-5; d_call: .; cdr3_aa: CVRSLAWRGYTGELFF; cdr3_nt: TGTGTCAGAAGCTTAGCATGGCGGGGATACACCGGGGAGCTGTTTTTT
j_call: TRBJ1-5; clone_size: once; v_call: TRBV15; d_call: .; cdr3_aa: CATSSGAGGSNQPQHF; cdr3_nt: TGTGCCACCAGCAGCGGGGCGGGGGGCAGCAATCAGCCCCAGCATTTT
j_call: TRBJ2-1; clone_size: once; v_call: TRBV9; d_call: TRBD2; cdr3_aa: CASSVDWGGLNEQFF; cdr3_nt: TGTGCCAGCAGCGTAGATTGGGGGGGACTGAATGAGCAGTTCTTC
j_call: TRBJ1-5; clone_size: .; v_call: TRBV5-1; d_call: .; cdr3_aa: CASSLDGAYSNQPQHF; cdr3_nt: TGCGCCAGCAGCTTGGACGGGGCCTATAGCAATCAGCCCCAGCATTTT